A selection of T cell receptor beta chains follows, all from one sample in a study of cytomegalovirus exposure and HLA in healthy donors. Clones were sequenced by immunoSEQ multiplex PCR, and TCRdb holds only the in-frame ones, with some missing. The table records 65,000 to 100,000 clones, 60% to 80% of them present only once. Sample: PBMCs. These receptors were obtained from a man aged 35 to 55 in good health and CMV-seronegative. CDR3s include the opening cysteine and the closing phenylalanine or tryptophan. A D gene is named only where the DNA matches it firmly. Some rows have no size entry. The others give once, few or many, or a class for an expanded clone.

abundance: once
j_gene: TRBJ1-5
v_gene: TRBV6-6
d_gene: -
CDR3aa: CASSYSRQNSNQPQHF
CDR3nt: TGTGCCAGCAGTTACTCGAGGCAAAATAGCAATCAGCCCCAGCATTTT

abundance: -
j_gene: TRBJ1-2
v_gene: TRBV18
d_gene: -
CDR3aa: CASSDSGNGYTF
CDR3nt: TGTGCCAGCTCTGATTCAGGGAATGGCTACACCTTC

abundance: once
j_gene: TRBJ2-5
v_gene: TRBV5-1
d_gene: TRBD1
CDR3aa: CASSLYVGRARGETQYF
CDR3nt: TGCGCCAGCAGCTTGTACGTCGGCAGGGCCAGGGGGGAGACCCAGTACTTC

abundance: few
j_gene: TRBJ1-1
v_gene: TRBV28
d_gene: -
CDR3aa: CASSSPGLEAFF
CDR3nt: TGTGCCAGCAGCTCCCCCGGGTTGGAAGCTTTCTTT

abundance: -
j_gene: TRBJ1-2
v_gene: TRBV9
d_gene: -
CDR3aa: CASSVLTGANYGYTF
CDR3nt: TGTGCCAGCAGCGTGTTAACAGGAGCTAACTATGGCTACACCTTC

abundance: -
j_gene: TRBJ2-3
v_gene: TRBV7-6
d_gene: -
CDR3aa: CASSSEGGYTDTQYF
CDR3nt: TGTGCCAGCAGCTCTGAGGGCGGGTACACAGATACGCAGTATTTT

abundance: -
j_gene: TRBJ1-2
v_gene: TRBV4-1
d_gene: -
CDR3aa: CASSQRTDGYTF
CDR3nt: TGCGCCAGCAGCCAGCGGACAGATGGCTACACCTTC

abundance: once
j_gene: TRBJ1-2
v_gene: TRBV28
d_gene: TRBD1
CDR3aa: CASSRDSYGYTF
CDR3nt: TGTGCCAGCAGCCGGGACAGCTATGGCTACACCTTC

abundance: few
j_gene: TRBJ2-7
v_gene: TRBV7-7
d_gene: -
CDR3aa: CASSLSSDSPQYF
CDR3nt: TGTGCTAGCAGCTTAAGTAGCGATTCTCCCCAGTACTTC

abundance: -
j_gene: TRBJ2-7
v_gene: TRBV4-1
d_gene: TRBD2
CDR3aa: CASSPLAGGYEQYF
CDR3nt: TGCGCCAGCAGTCCGCTAGCGGGGGGTTACGAGCAGTACTTC

abundance: -
j_gene: TRBJ2-7
v_gene: TRBV10-2
d_gene: TRBD2
CDR3aa: CASSGPGTSGGGSYEQYF
CDR3nt: TGCGCCAGCAGTGGGCCCGGGACTAGCGGTGGGGGGTCCTACGAGCAGTACTTC

abundance: -
j_gene: TRBJ1-2
v_gene: TRBV19
d_gene: -
CDR3aa: CASSIGQGNYGYTF
CDR3nt: TGTGCCAGTAGTATAGGGCAGGGGAACTATGGCTACACCTTC

abundance: -
j_gene: TRBJ1-5
v_gene: TRBV4-2
d_gene: -
CDR3aa: CASSQNGGEGNQPQHF
CDR3nt: TGTGCCAGCAGCCAAAACGGCGGGGAGGGCAATCAGCCCCAGCATTTT

abundance: -
j_gene: TRBJ2-1
v_gene: TRBV7-6
d_gene: -
CDR3aa: CASSLAAGGQGNEQFF
CDR3nt: TGTGCCAGCAGCTTAGCGGCGGGGGGACAGGGAAATGAGCAGTTCTTC

abundance: once
j_gene: TRBJ2-2
v_gene: TRBV5-1
d_gene: TRBD2
CDR3aa: CASSTSARDTGELFF
CDR3nt: TGCGCCAGCAGTACTAGCGCTAGAGACACCGGGGAGCTGTTTTTT

abundance: few
j_gene: TRBJ2-7
v_gene: TRBV9
d_gene: TRBD2
CDR3aa: CASSSSGRSDGLQYF
CDR3nt: TGTGCCAGCAGCTCTAGCGGGAGGTCCGATGGTCTGCAGTACTTC

abundance: -
j_gene: TRBJ1-1
v_gene: TRBV6-6
d_gene: TRBD1
CDR3aa: CASNDRVGTEAFF
CDR3nt: TGTGCCAGCAACGACAGGGTGGGCACTGAAGCTTTCTTT

abundance: -
j_gene: TRBJ2-7
v_gene: TRBV7-8
d_gene: TRBD2
CDR3aa: CASSLGPGLAYEQYF
CDR3nt: TGTGCCAGCAGCTTAGGCCCGGGACTAGCCTACGAGCAGTACTTC

abundance: few
j_gene: TRBJ2-2
v_gene: TRBV10-1
d_gene: TRBD2
CDR3aa: CASSDPRFGGRANGELFF
CDR3nt: TGCGCCAGCAGTGACCCCAGGTTTGGCGGGAGGGCCAACGGGGAGCTGTTTTTT

abundance: -
j_gene: TRBJ1-1
v_gene: TRBV6-6
d_gene: -
CDR3aa: CASIFLTGYGRAEAFF
CDR3nt: TGTGCCAGCATTTTCCTAACAGGGTATGGGAGGGCTGAAGCTTTCTTT

abundance: -
j_gene: TRBJ2-7
v_gene: TRBV5-1
d_gene: -
CDR3aa: CASSLGGSSYEQYF
CDR3nt: TGCGCCAGCAGCTTGGGTGGCTCATCCTACGAGCAGTACTTC

abundance: -
j_gene: TRBJ2-6
v_gene: TRBV4-2
d_gene: TRBD1
CDR3aa: CASSLLVGQVRSGANVLTF
CDR3nt: TGTGCCAGCAGCCTGCTGGTGGGACAGGTACGCTCTGGGGCCAACGTCCTGACTTTC

abundance: -
j_gene: TRBJ2-3
v_gene: TRBV18
d_gene: TRBD2
CDR3aa: CASSQQTSPFPYF
CDR3nt: TGTGCCAGCTCACAACAGACTAGCCCCTTCCCGTATTTT

abundance: -
j_gene: TRBJ1-1
v_gene: TRBV6-5
d_gene: -
CDR3aa: CASSYSTLRDTEAFF
CDR3nt: TGTGCCAGCAGTTACTCGACGCTCCGGGACACTGAAGCTTTCTTT